This T cell receptor beta chain emerged from a study of T cell responses to AZD1222 COVID-19 vaccine. Study-wide results and limits: Nearly half of spike-specific TCRs reportedly go after variant regions that carry no mutations. Sampled repertoires all dated from after the peak T cell response.

Regarding this clone: Its antigen is still unknown.

TCRdb's table, derived via immunoSEQ multiplex PCR, lists solely in-frame clones and lacks some. The sample includes around 160,000 clones, more than 85% of them seen just once. The CDR3 totals 16 residues. The V end was cut by 4 bases, the J end by 0 bases, with 12 bases between. Germline CDR1 reads MNHEY; CDR2 reads SMNVEV (reference sequence). The rearrangement uses TRBV27 and TRBJ2-2; D perhaps matches TRBD1 (6 bases). This clonotype was obtained from an adult in good health. This specimen was peripheral blood, taken on day 0 of AZD1222 vaccination. The CDR3 coding sequence is TGTGCCAGCAGTTGGACAGAACAATCGAACACCGGGGAGCTGTTTTTT. This encodes CASSWTEQSNTGELFF.